This TCR beta chain was sequenced during a study of blood T cell repertoires in COVID-19. Study information: Samples representing acute and convalescent COVID-19 were sourced from the United States, Italy and Spain. The cDNA or gDNA used as material had been derived from T cells, B-cell-depleted T cells, or PBMCs.

Original handling: Quantification of nucleated cells was approximated via reference gene primer amplification. Some clones are missing from TCRdb's copy, which holds only in-frame ones; the method was immunoSEQ multiplex PCR. The V and J calls and clone size come from that table; D and trimming were worked out from the DNA. Of more than 85,000 clones in the sample, over 60% are singletons; the top ten hold roughly 3.8%. V was cut by 7 bases and J by 2 bases, with 12 bases left in between. Germline assignment: CDR1 SGHTA and CDR2 FQGNSA. The CDR3 has 14 residues. The source of this sequence is an elderly woman with acute or convalescent COVID-19. This chain links TRBV7-2 with TRBJ1-5; the D is unclear. The specimen was peripheral blood. The CDR3 region has the DNA TGTGCCAGCACCCCGAAGGGAGGCAATCAGCCCCAGCATTTT. Translating it yields CASTPKGGNQPQHF.